Below are 30 T cell receptor beta chains sequenced from a single sample in a study of cytomegalovirus exposure and HLA in healthy donors. PCR amplification relied on 60 Vbeta primers (plus 13 Jbeta primers). Here immunoSEQ multiplex PCR was the method, and the copy in TCRdb shows in-frame clones only, minus some. The data hold 80,000 to 95,000 clones, with roughly 63% observed a single time. The sample consisted of PBMCs. The receptors shown here come from a woman younger than 45 in good health and CMV-seronegative.

The V call is TRBV6-5, the J call TRBJ1-5, with D possibly matching TRBD1 (6 bases). The CDR3 covers 14 residues. Trimming removed 5 bases from V and 6 bases from J, with 14 bases in between. Per the germline V gene, CDR1 is MNHEY and CDR2 is SVGAGI. The CDR3 DNA reads TGTGCCAGCAGTCCCGGGGGGACATTTCAGCCCCAGCATTTT. Amino acid sequence: CASSPGGTFQPQHF.

With regard to this clone: Other nucleotide sequences from this sample produce the same CDR3. The chain has TRBV9 and TRBJ1-1, with D perhaps TRBD1 (5 bases). This CDR3 has 14 amino acids. Trimming left V 0 bases short and J 3 bases short, with 9 bases between. The germline gives CDR1 SGDLS, CDR2 YYNGEE. CDR3 coding DNA: TGTGCCAGCAGCGTAGCTGGGGGGGACACTGAAGCTTTCTTT. Residues: CASSVAGGDTEAFF.

The sample holds a few counts of this clone. This rearrangement joins TRBV10-3 to TRBJ1-4; perhaps TRBD1 as D (5 bases). Trimming left V 4 bases short and J 5 bases short, with 8 bases between. The CDR3 sequence is 13 residues long. CDR1 ENHRY and CDR2 SYGVKD come from the germline V gene. The CDR3 DNA reads TGTGCCATCAGTGCAGGGTCGAATGAAAAACTGTTTTTT. Protein: CAISAGSNEKLFF.

CDR3 DNA: TGTGCCAGCACCCCCCGACAGGGTCTCTATGGCTACACCTTC. Translating it yields CASTPRQGLYGYTF. The rearrangement uses TRBV6-5 and TRBJ1-2; TRBD1 matches 7 bases. CDR3 length equals 14 residues. CDR1 is MNHEY and CDR2 is SVGAGI in the germline V gene. V lost 7 bases to trimming and J lost 4 bases; unmatched junction nucleotides: 9.

V and J are TRBV5-4 and TRBJ1-2, with 7 bases lining up with TRBD1. V was clipped by 4 bases and J by 2 bases; unmatched bases: 5. The V gene's germline CDR1 is SGHNT and CDR2 YYREEE (reference sequence). The CDR3 runs to 14 residues. The chain's CDR3 is CASSRTGANYGYTF. The CDR3 nucleotides are TGTGCCAGCAGCCGGACAGGCGCCAACTATGGCTACACCTTC.

This chain uses TRBV6-5 with TRBJ2-5; TRBD1 aligns across 8 bases. CDR3 length equals 13 residues. The germline gives CDR1 MNHEY, CDR2 SVGAGI. After removal of 5 bases from V and 5 bases from J, the junction contained 4 bases not matched to a gene. CDR3 residues: CASSQQGEETQYF. CDR3 DNA sequence: TGTGCCAGCAGTCAACAGGGGGAGGAGACCCAGTACTTC.

This clone turned up a few times. Here the CDR3 DNA reads TGCGCCAGCAGTGTAACCGGGGGAGGCACCGGGGAGCTGTTTTTT. Protein product: CASSVTGGGTGELFF. V and J are TRBV10-1 and TRBJ2-2; D is possibly TRBD2 (6 bases). V shed 4 bases and J shed 4 bases, with 13 bases lying between them. The CDR3 runs to 15 residues. Germline CDR1 reads WNHNN; CDR2 reads SYGVQD (reference sequence).

The chain employs TRBV5-4 and TRBJ2-5, with 10 bases fitting TRBD1. CDR1 and CDR2 from the germline V gene are SGHNT and YYREEE (reference sequence). V trimming: 4 bases; J trimming: 4 bases; junction bases outside the gene matches: 7. The CDR3 length is 15 residues. The CDR3 DNA follows: TGTGCCAGCAGCACCCGGGACAGGGGTCTAGAGACCCAGTACTTC. Translated, it gives CASSTRDRGLETQYF.

This chain uses TRBV6-5 with TRBJ2-7, with TRBD1 as a possible D gene (6 bases). CDR3 length equals 16 residues. Germline assignment: CDR1 MNHEY and CDR2 SVGAGI. Trimming took 0 bases from V and 0 from J, leaving 12 bases between them. CDR3 DNA sequence: TGTGCCAGCAGTTACTCAACGGGACAACTCTCCTACGAGCAGTACTTC. Translation gives CASSYSTGQLSYEQYF.

CDR3 nucleotides: TGTGCCAGCCCCCTTCGGGGAATTGAAGCTTTCTTT. It is translated as CASPLRGIEAFF. J is TRBJ1-1 and V is TRBV6-9; D unclear. V was cut by 8 bases and J by 7 bases, with 14 bases left in between. Germline values: CDR1 MNHGY, CDR2 SVAAGI. The CDR3 extends over 12 amino acids.

The genes are TRBV6-1 and TRBJ1-5; D is undetermined. Germline V gives CDR1 MNHNS, CDR2 SASEGT. V dropped 0 bases and J dropped 6 bases, with 6 bases sitting between them. The CDR3 contains 13 residues. CDR3 in amino acids: CASSEALSQPQHF. Here the CDR3 DNA reads TGTGCCAGCAGTGAAGCGCTTAGTCAGCCCCAGCATTTT.

The chain recombines TRBV10-1 with TRBJ2-7; D is perhaps TRBD1 (10 bases). Germline lookup yields CDR1 WNHNN and CDR2 SYGVQD (reference sequence). This CDR3 comprises 13 residues. CDR3 amino acids: CAASGDRGSEQYF. The CDR3 nucleotides read TGCGCTGCTAGCGGGGACAGGGGATCTGAGCAGTACTTC.

This chain uses TRBV7-2 with TRBJ1-2; D is perhaps TRBD1 (5 bases). There are 13 residues in the CDR3. Germline V lookup: CDR1 SGHTA, CDR2 FQGNSA. V dropped 6 bases and J dropped 4 bases, with 12 bases sitting between them. This chain's CDR3 is CASSLAGGYGYTF. The CDR3 DNA follows: TGTGCCAGCAGTCTAGCGGGGGGCTATGGCTACACCTTC. Full variable domain (remainder filled in from reference TRBV7-2 and TRBJ1-2): GAGVSQSPSNKVTEKGKDVELRCDPISGHTALYWYRQSLGQGLEFLIYFQGNSAPDKSGLPSDRFSAERTGGSVSTLTIQRTQQEDSAVYLCASSLAGGYGYTFGSGTRLTVV.

V and J are TRBV2 and TRBJ2-7, with D possibly TRBD2 on 5 matching bases. CDR1 SNHLY and CDR2 FYNNEI come from the germline V gene. The ends were cut back, 6 bases at V and 2 bases at J, with 17 bases in the middle. This CDR3 contains 15 residues. The CDR3 is CASRDLVASPYEQYF. The CDR3, as DNA: TGTGCCAGCAGGGACTTGGTGGCCTCACCCTACGAGCAGTACTTC.

The gene calls are TRBV2 and TRBJ2-7; D not resolved. V was shortened by 4 bases and J by 1 base, with 8 bases between the two germline ends. The CDR3 spans 13 residues. The germline V gene has CDR1 SNHLY and CDR2 FYNNEI. Here the CDR3 reads CASSGGRSYEQYF. The CDR3 DNA sequence: TGTGCCAGCAGTGGTGGCAGATCCTACGAGCAGTACTTC.

This clone showed up just a few times. The chain combines TRBV19 with TRBJ1-1, with 7 bases identical to TRBD1. CDR3 size: 13 residues. V shed 5 bases and J 3 bases; nucleotides not matched to a gene: 3. CDR1 is LNHDA, CDR2 SQIVND, per germline (reference sequence). The CDR3 nucleotides are TGTGCCAGTAGTGAAGACAGGGACACTGAAGCTTTCTTT. Its translation is CASSEDRDTEAFF. Looking up the rest from reference TRBV19 and TRBJ1-1 gives the full variable domain: DGGITQSPKYLFRKEGQNVTLSCEQNLNHDAMYWYRQDPGQGLRLIYYSQIVNDFQKGDIAEGYSVSREKKESFPLTVTSAQKNPTAFYLCASSEDRDTEAFFGQGTRLTVV.

The chain has TRBV30 and TRBJ1-4; D might be TRBD1 (6 bases). This CDR3 spans 14 amino acids. CDR1 and CDR2 from the germline V gene are GTSNPN and SVGIG (reference sequence). Trimming shortened V by 5 bases and J by 8 bases, and 18 bases separated the two germline ends. CDR3 sequence (DNA): TGTGCCTGGGGCCGCGGGGGCGTGAGGGAAAAACTGTTTTTT. This encodes CAWGRGGVREKLFF.

The sample holds one count of this clone. The V and J genes are TRBV4-1 and TRBJ1-1, with TRBD1 matching 11 bases. This CDR3 spans 14 amino acids. Germline V gene data show CDR1 as MGHRA and CDR2 as YSYEKL. V shed 6 bases, J shed 6 bases, and the junction held 6 bases outside the gene matches. The DNA of the CDR3 is TGCGCCAGCAGAGGGACAGGGGGTATTCCTGAAGCTTTCTTT. Its translation: CASRGTGGIPEAFF.

This clone was seen only a few times. The J gene is TRBJ1-2, the V gene TRBV9, with TRBD1 matching over 8 bases. The CDR3 sequence is 17 residues long. V lost 3 bases, J lost 5 bases, and 15 bases stayed unmatched. Germline-derived CDR1 and CDR2 are SGDLS and YYNGEE. CDR3 DNA sequence: TGTGCCAGCAGCGAAACCAAGCTGGATGGACAGGGATATGGCTACACCTTC. It specifies CASSETKLDGQGYGYTF.

V and J are TRBV4-3 and TRBJ1-2, with 12 bases identical to TRBD1. The germline gives CDR1 LGHNA, CDR2 YSLEER. With 0 bases clipped from V and 8 bases from J, the junction kept 4 bases outside the gene matches. This CDR3 is built from 15 residues. CDR3 in amino acids: CASSQEGQGARGYTF. In DNA form, the CDR3 reads TGCGCCAGCAGCCAAGAGGGACAGGGGGCGCGGGGCTACACCTTC.

The chain recombines TRBV7-9 with TRBJ1-1; the D is unclear. CDR1 is SEHNR and CDR2 is FQNEAQ in the germline V gene (reference sequence). This CDR3 is 13 amino acids long. Trimming left V 0 bases short and J 9 bases short, with 11 bases between. CDR3 in DNA: TGTGCCAGCAGCTTAGCCCAGGTGACGAAAGCTTTCTTT. Protein product: CASSLAQVTKAFF.

A few counts support this clone. This chain links TRBV7-3 with TRBJ2-5; tentatively, D is TRBD2 (6 bases). V dropped 5 bases and J dropped 5 bases, with 12 bases sitting between them. The germline V gene encodes CDR1 SGHTA and CDR2 FQGTGA. The CDR3 has 13 residues. In DNA, the CDR3 is TGTGCCAGCAGCCTGACTAGTCGGGAGACCCAGTACTTC. This codes for CASSLTSRETQYF.

The rearrangement joins TRBV30 to TRBJ1-2; 10 bases are a match to TRBD1. The germline gives CDR1 GTSNPN, CDR2 SVGIG (reference sequence). V was clipped by 5 bases and J by 9 bases; unmatched bases: 6. This CDR3 region has 12 residues. CDR3: CAWGQGGIRYTF. CDR3 bases: TGTGCCTGGGGACAGGGGGGCATTCGCTACACCTTC.

The chain uses TRBV19 and TRBJ1-2; maybe TRBD1 (6 bases). From germline, CDR1 is LNHDA and CDR2 SQIVND (reference sequence). The V gene lost 4 bases and the J gene lost 1 base, with 16 bases spanning the gap. CDR3 length: 16 residues. The CDR3 DNA sequence: TGTGCCAGTAGTACCTCCCTAGGACAGCTTAACTATGGCTACACCTTC. Its protein product is CASSTSLGQLNYGYTF.

J is TRBJ2-3 and V is TRBV9, with TRBD1 as a possible D gene (7 bases). V lost 1 base and J lost 6, with 12 bases in between. The CDR3 sequence is 14 residues long. Germline V gene sequence: CDR1 SGDLS, CDR2 YYNGEE. The CDR3 protein is CASSVSPGGDTQYF. CDR3 DNA sequence: TGTGCCAGCAGCGTATCTCCAGGGGGGGATACGCAGTATTTT. The full variable domain, completed using reference TRBV9 and TRBJ2-3, is DSGVTQTPKHLITATGQRVTLRCSPRSGDLSVYWYQQSLDQGLQFLIQYYNGEERAKGNILERFSAQQFPDLHSELNLSSLELGDSALYFCASSVSPGGDTQYFGPGTRLTVL.

This clone was observed a few times. At one end, the junction sequence differs from germline, possibly due to a read error. This chain links TRBV4-2 with TRBJ2-2, with TRBD1 matching over 8 bases. Germline-derived CDR1 and CDR2 are LGHNA and YNFKEQ. The CDR3 runs to 15 residues. The CDR3 is CASSKDRGNTGELFF. CDR3 coding DNA: TGTGCCAGCAGCAAAGACAGGGGAAACACCGGGGAGCTGTTTTTT.

This clone was found once. The V call is TRBV11-2, the J call TRBJ2-7, with D maybe TRBD1 (5 bases). Trimming stripped 6 bases from V and 4 bases from J, with 7 bases between. The germline V gene encodes CDR1 SGHAT and CDR2 FQNNGV. The CDR3 contains 11 residues. CDR3 DNA sequence: TGTGCCAGCAGGTCAGGGTACGAGCAGTACTTC. As protein: CASRSGYEQYF.

This clone was observed once. The V gene is TRBV2, the J gene TRBJ2-4; TRBD1 matches 7 bases. The V and J ends lost 3 bases and 0 bases, in that order; junction bases with no gene match: 14. Germline V gives CDR1 SNHLY, CDR2 FYNNEI. CDR3 length: 19 amino acids. CDR3 amino acids: CASSDTGDRIDRAKNIQYF. In DNA form, the CDR3 reads TGTGCCAGCAGTGACACCGGGGACAGAATAGACCGAGCCAAAAACATTCAGTACTTC.

The J gene is TRBJ2-1, the V gene TRBV5-1; 9 nucleotides agree with TRBD2. This CDR3 is 14 amino acids long. Germline V CDR1 and CDR2: SGHRS, YFSETQ. With 5 bases clipped from V and 6 bases from J, the junction kept 6 bases outside the gene matches. The CDR3 DNA reads as TGCGCCAGCAGATTAGCGGGGGCCACCAATGAGCAGTTCTTC. It specifies CASRLAGATNEQFF. The variable domain in full, with the rest retrieved from reference TRBV5-1 and TRBJ2-1, is KAGVTQTPRYLIKTRGQQVTLSCSPISGHRSVSWYQQTPGQGLQFLFEYFSETQRNKGNFPGRFSGRQFSNSRSEMNVSTLELGDSALYLCASRLAGATNEQFFGPGTRLTVL.

V and J are TRBV9 and TRBJ1-2, with 7 bases identical to TRBD1. CDR1 and CDR2 from the germline V gene are SGDLS and YYNGEE. Trimming cost V 4 bases and J 2 bases; bases outside gene matches: 8. The CDR3 length is 15 residues. The CDR3 DNA follows: TGTGCCAGCAGCCTCTTCGGGACAGCGAACTATGGCTACACCTTC. The encoded protein is CASSLFGTANYGYTF.